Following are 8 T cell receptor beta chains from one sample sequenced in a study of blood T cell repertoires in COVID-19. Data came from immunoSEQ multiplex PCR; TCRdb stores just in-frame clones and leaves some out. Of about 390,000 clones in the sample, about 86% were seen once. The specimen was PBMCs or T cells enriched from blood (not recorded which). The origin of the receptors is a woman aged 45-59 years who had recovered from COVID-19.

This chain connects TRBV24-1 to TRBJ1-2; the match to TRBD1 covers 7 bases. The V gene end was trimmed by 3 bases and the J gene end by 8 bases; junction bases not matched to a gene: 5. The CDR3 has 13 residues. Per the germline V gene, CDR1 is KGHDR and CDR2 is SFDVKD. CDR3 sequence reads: CATSDKGGSGYTF. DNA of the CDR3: TGTGCCACCAGTGATAAAGGGGGCAGCGGCTACACCTTC.

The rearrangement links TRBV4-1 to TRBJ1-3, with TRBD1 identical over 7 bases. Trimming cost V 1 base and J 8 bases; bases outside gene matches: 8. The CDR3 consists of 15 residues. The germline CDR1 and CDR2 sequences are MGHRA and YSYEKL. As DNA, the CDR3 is TGCGCCAGCAGCCAAGGACAGGGTGAAGGGGACACCATATATTTT. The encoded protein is CASSQGQGEGDTIYF.

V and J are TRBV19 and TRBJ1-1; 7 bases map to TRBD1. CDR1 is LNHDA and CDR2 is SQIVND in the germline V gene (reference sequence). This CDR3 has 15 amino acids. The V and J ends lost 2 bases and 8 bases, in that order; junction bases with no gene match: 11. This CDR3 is CASSISGTGVGEAFF. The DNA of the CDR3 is TGTGCCAGTAGTATATCCGGAACAGGGGTTGGGGAAGCTTTCTTT.

The CDR3 region is CATAPFPGPDGELFF. The CDR3 DNA reads as TGCGCCACCGCACCCTTCCCAGGGCCGGATGGGGAGCTGTTTTTT. The rearrangement joins TRBV5-1 to TRBJ2-2; D may be TRBD1 (5 bases). The V end lost 9 bases, the J end lost 8 bases, and 23 bases lay between the germline ends. Germline CDR1 and CDR2: SGHRS and YFSETQ. The CDR3 covers 15 residues.

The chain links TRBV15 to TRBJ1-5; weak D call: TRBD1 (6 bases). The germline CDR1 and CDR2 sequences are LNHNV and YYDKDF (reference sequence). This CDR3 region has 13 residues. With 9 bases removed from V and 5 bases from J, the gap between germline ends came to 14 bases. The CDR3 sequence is CATAPGAHQPQHF. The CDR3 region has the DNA TGTGCCACTGCGCCAGGGGCGCATCAGCCCCAGCATTTT.

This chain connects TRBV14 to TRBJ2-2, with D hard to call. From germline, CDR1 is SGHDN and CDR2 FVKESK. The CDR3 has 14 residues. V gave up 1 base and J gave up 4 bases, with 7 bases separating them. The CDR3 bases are TGTGCCAGCAGCCAAGCGGGTGGCACCGGGGAGCTGTTTTTT. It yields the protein CASSQAGGTGELFF.

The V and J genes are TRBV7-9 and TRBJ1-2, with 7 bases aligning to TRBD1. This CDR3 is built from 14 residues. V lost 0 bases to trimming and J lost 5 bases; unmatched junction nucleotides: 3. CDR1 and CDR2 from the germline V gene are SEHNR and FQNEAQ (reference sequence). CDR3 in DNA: TGTGCCAGCAGCTTAGCCGGACAGGAGTATGGCTACACCTTC. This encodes CASSLAGQEYGYTF.

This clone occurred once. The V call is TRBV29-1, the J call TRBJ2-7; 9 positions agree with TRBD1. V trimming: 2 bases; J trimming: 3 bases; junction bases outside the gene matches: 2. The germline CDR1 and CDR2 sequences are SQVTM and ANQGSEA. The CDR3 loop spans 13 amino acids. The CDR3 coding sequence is TGCAGCGTTGAAACAGGGGGCGGCTACGAGCAGTACTTC. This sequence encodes CSVETGGGYEQYF.